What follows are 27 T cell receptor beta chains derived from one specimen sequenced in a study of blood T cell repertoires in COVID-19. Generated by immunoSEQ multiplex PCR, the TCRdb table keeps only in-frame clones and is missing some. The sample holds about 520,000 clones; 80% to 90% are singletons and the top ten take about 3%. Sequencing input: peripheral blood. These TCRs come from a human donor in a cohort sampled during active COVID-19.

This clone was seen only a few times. The CDR3 loop is CASRPRGNSPLHF. CDR3 sequence (DNA): TGTGCCAGTAGGCCGAGGGGGAATTCACCCCTCCACTTT. The chain combines TRBV19 with TRBJ1-6; weak D call: TRBD1 (6 bases). The germline V gene has CDR1 LNHDA and CDR2 SQIVND (reference sequence). The CDR3 length is 13 residues. Trimming took off 6 bases at V and 7 bases at J, with 10 bases between the two ends.

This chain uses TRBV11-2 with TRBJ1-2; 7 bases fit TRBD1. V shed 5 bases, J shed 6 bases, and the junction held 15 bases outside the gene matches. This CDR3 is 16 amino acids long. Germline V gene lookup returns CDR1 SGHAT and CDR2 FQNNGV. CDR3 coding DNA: TGTGCCAGCAGCCCGAGGTTGGAGGGGGCGACGAATGGCTACACCTTC. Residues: CASSPRLEGATNGYTF.

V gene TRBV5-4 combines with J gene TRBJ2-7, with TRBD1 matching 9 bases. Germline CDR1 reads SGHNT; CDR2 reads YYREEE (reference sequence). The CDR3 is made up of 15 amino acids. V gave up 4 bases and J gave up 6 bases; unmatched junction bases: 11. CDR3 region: CASSVPGQGKAEQYF. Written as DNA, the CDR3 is TGTGCCAGCAGCGTACCGGGACAGGGTAAGGCCGAGCAGTACTTC. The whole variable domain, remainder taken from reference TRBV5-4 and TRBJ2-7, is ETGVTQSPTHLIKTRGQQVTLRCSSQSGHNTVSWYQQALGQGPQFIFQYYREEENGRGNFPPRFSGLQFPNYSSELNVNALELDDSALYLCASSVPGQGKAEQYFGPGTRLTVT.

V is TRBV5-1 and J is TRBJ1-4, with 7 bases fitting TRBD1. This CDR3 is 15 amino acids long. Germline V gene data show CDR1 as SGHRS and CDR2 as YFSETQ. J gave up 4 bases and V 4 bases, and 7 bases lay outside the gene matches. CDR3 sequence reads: CASSETGASNEKLFF. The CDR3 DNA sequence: TGCGCCAGCAGCGAAACAGGGGCCAGTAATGAAAAACTGTTTTTT.

CDR3 in amino acids: CASGVMTTYNEQFF. The CDR3 region has the DNA TGTGCCAGCGGTGTTATGACAACCTACAATGAGCAGTTCTTC. The chain recombines TRBV28 with TRBJ2-1; the D is unclear. V lost 8 bases and J lost 2, with 13 bases in between. The CDR3 runs to 14 residues. Germline V gives CDR1 MDHEN, CDR2 SYDVKM.

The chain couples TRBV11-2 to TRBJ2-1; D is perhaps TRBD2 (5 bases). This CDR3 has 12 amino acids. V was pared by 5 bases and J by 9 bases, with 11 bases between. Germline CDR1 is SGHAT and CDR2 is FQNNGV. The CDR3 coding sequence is TGTGCCAGCAGCGGAGGAGTTACTGAGCAGTTCTTC. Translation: CASSGGVTEQFF.

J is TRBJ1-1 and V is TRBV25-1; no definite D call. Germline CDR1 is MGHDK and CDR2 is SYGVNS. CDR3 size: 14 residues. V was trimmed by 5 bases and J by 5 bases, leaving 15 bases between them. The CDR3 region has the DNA TGTGCCAGCAGTCGTAACGGGGAAGTAACTGAAGCTTTCTTT. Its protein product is CASSRNGEVTEAFF.

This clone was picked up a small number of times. The CDR3 spells CSVGTGPLGPSYEQYF. CDR3 coding DNA: TGCAGCGTGGGGACAGGACCCTTGGGTCCTTCCTACGAGCAGTACTTC. The chain carries TRBV29-1 and TRBJ2-7; the match to TRBD1 covers 8 bases. The ends lost 6 bases at V and 1 base at J; junction bases unmatched: 14. CDR1 and CDR2 from the germline V gene are SQVTM and ANQGSEA. The CDR3 extends over 16 amino acids.

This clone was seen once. The DNA for the CDR3 is TGTGCCAGCAGACAAGGACAGGGCTCCGGAAACACCATATATTTT. Its translation is CASRQGQGSGNTIYF. V usage is TRBV2 and J usage is TRBJ1-3; 8 bases fit TRBD1. CDR1 is SNHLY and CDR2 is FYNNEI in the germline V gene. The CDR3 totals 15 residues. With 6 bases clipped from V and 4 bases from J, the junction kept 8 bases outside the gene matches.

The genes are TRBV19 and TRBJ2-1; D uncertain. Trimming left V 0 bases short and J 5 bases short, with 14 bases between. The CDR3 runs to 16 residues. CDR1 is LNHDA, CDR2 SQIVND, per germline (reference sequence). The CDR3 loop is CASSIDLSHLNNEQFF. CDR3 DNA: TGTGCCAGTAGTATAGATCTGAGTCACCTCAACAATGAGCAGTTCTTC.

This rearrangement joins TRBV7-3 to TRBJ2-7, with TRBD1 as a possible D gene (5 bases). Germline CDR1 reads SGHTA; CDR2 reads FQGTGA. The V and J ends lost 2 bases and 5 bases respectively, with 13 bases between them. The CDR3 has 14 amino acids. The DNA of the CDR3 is TGTGCCAGCAGCTTAGGGCCAGGGCGAAACGAGCAGTACTTC. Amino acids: CASSLGPGRNEQYF.

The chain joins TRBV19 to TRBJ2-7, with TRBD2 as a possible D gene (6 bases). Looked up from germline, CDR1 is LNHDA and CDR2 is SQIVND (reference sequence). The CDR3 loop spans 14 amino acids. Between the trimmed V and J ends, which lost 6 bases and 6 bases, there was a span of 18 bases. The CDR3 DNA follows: TGTGCCAGTAGCGTGCGCGGGGTGGGTTCCGAGCAGTACTTC. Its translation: CASSVRGVGSEQYF.

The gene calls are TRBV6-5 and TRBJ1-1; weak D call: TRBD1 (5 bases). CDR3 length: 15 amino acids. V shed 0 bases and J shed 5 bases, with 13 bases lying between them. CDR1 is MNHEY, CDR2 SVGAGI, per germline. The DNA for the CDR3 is TGTGCCAGCAGTTACTCAGGCAGGGTTGGTACTGAAGCTTTCTTT. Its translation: CASSYSGRVGTEAFF.

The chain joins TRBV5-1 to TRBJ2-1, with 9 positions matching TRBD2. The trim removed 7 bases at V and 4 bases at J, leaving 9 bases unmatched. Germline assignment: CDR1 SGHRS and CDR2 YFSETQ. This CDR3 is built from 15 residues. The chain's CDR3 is CASSGLAQKYNEQFF. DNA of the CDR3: TGCGCCAGCTCTGGACTAGCGCAAAAATACAATGAGCAGTTCTTC.

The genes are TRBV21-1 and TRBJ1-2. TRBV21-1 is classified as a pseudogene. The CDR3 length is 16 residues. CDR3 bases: TGTGCCAGCCTCCAAAGGTGGGGGACTCGGATTCTGGGCTACACCTTC. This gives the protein CASLQRWGTRILGYTF.

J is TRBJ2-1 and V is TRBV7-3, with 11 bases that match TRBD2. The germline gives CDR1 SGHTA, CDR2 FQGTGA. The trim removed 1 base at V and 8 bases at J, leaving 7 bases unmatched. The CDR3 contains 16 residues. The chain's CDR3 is CASSLRQGLAGDEQFF. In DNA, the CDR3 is TGTGCCAGCAGCTTAAGGCAAGGACTAGCGGGCGATGAGCAGTTCTTC. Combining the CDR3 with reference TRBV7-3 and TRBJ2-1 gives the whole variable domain GAGVSQTPSNKVTEKGKYVELRCDPISGHTALYWYRQSLGQGPEFLIYFQGTGAADDSGLPNDRFFAVRPEGSVSTLKIQRTERGDSAVYLCASSLRQGLAGDEQFFGPGTRLTVL.

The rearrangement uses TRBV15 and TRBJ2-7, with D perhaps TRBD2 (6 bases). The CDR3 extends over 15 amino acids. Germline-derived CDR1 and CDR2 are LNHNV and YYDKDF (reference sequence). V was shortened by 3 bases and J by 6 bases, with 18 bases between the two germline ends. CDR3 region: CATSRGGREVGEQYF. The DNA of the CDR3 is TGTGCCACCAGCAGGGGAGGCAGGGAAGTTGGCGAGCAGTACTTC.

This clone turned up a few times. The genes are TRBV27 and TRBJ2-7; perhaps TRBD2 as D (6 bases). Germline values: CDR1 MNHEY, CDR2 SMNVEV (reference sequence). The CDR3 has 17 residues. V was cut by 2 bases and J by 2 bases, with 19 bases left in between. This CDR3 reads CASSLRTQAGDPYEQYF. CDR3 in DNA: TGTGCCAGCAGTTTACGGACCCAAGCGGGCGACCCCTACGAGCAGTACTTC.

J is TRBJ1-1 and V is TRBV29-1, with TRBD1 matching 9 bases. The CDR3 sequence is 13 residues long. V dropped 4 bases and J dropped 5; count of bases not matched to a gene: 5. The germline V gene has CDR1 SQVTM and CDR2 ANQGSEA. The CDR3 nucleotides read TGCAGCGTTGGGACAGGGGATGGGACTGAAGCTTTCTTT. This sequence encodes CSVGTGDGTEAFF.

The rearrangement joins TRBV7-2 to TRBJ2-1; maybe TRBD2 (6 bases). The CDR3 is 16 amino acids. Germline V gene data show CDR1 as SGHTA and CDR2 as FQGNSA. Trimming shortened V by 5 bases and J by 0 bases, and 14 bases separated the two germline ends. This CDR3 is CASSEWAGSSYNEQFF. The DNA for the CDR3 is TGTGCCAGCAGCGAGTGGGCGGGGAGCTCCTACAATGAGCAGTTCTTC.

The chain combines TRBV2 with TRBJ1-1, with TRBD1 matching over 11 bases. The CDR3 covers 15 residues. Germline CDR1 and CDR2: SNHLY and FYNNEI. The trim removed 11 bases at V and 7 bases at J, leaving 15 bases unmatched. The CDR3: CAGRGGQGAAGEAFF. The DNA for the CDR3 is TGTGCCGGCCGAGGTGGACAGGGGGCAGCGGGTGAAGCTTTCTTT.

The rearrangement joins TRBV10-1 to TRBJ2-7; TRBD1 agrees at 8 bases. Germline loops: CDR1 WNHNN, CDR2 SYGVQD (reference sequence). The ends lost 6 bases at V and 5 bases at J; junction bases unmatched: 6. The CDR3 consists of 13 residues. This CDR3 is CASRETGVNEQYF. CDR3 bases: TGCGCCAGCAGAGAGACAGGGGTAAACGAGCAGTACTTC.

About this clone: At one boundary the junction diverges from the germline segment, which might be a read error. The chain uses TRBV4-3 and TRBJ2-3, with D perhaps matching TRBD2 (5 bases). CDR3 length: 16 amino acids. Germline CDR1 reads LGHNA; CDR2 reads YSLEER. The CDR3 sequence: CASSEDHSDSADTQYF. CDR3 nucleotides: TGCGCCAGCAGCGAAGACCACTCGGACTCGGCTGATACGCAGTATTTT.

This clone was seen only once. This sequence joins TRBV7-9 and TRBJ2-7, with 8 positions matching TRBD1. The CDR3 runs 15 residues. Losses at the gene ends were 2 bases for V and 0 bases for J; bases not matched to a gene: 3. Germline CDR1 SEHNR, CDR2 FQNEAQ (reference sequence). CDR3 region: CASSLRQGASYEQYF. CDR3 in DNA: TGTGCCAGCAGCTTAAGGCAGGGGGCCTCCTACGAGCAGTACTTC. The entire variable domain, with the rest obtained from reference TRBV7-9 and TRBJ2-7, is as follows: DTGVSQNPRHKITKRGQNVTFRCDPISEHNRLYWYRQTLGQGPEFLTYFQNEAQLEKSRLLSDRFSAERPKGSFSTLEIQRTEQGDSAMYLCASSLRQGASYEQYFGPGTRLTVT.

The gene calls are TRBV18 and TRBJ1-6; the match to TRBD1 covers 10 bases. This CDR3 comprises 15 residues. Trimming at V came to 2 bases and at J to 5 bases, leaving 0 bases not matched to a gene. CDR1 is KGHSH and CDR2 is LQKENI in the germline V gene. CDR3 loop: CASSPGTGDNSPLHF. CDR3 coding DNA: TGTGCCAGCTCACCAGGGACAGGGGATAATTCACCCCTCCACTTT.

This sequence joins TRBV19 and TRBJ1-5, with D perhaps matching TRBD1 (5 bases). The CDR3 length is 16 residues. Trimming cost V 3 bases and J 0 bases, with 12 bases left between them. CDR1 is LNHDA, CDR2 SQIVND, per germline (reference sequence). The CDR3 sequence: CASSIRGSNSNQPQHF. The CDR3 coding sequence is TGTGCCAGTAGTATTAGGGGTTCCAATAGCAATCAGCCCCAGCATTTT.

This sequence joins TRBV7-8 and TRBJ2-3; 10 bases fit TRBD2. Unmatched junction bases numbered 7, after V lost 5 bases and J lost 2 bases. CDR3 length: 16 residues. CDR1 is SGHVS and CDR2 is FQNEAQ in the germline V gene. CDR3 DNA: TGTGCCAGCAGCGTCTTAGCGGGAGGTGTCACAGATACGCAGTATTTT. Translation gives CASSVLAGGVTDTQYF.